A selection of T cell receptor beta chains follows, all from one sample in a study of OX40 agonist ivuxolimab in advanced cancers. Here immunoSEQ multiplex PCR was the method, and the copy in TCRdb shows in-frame clones only, minus some. Of around 100,000 clones in the sample, about 91% were seen once. The sequenced sample was CD4+ or CD8+ T cells sorted from blood, obtained in a trial of the OX40 agonist ivuxolimab. These TCRs come from an adult with an advanced solid tumor such as melanoma, head and neck, liver or kidney cancer. CDR3s include the opening cysteine and the closing phenylalanine or tryptophan. The order of the fields is V gene, D gene, J gene, CDR3 protein. D genes are given only for firm matches.

TRBV7-9,TRBD2,TRBJ2-1,CASSLSTSGYNEQFF
TRBV5-4,-,TRBJ2-4,CASSLESHGSKNIQYF
TRBV7-2,-,TRBJ1-1,CASSYTGYGNTEAFF
TRBV11-2,-,TRBJ2-1,CASSQAAPNNEQFF
TRBV6-6,-,TRBJ2-7,CASSYLTSEQYF
TRBV5-4,TRBD2,TRBJ2-1,CASSSRTSGSKVGFF
TRBV7-9,TRBD2,TRBJ2-3,CASSPTRLGRGQDTQYF
TRBV6-1,-,TRBJ2-5,CASSVAGAQETQYF
TRBV7-2,TRBD2,TRBJ2-3,CASSLEGSGRGTDTQYF
TRBV4-2,TRBD1,TRBJ1-2,CASSQEKGAHGYTF
TRBV25-1,-,TRBJ1-3,CASRGGDLGGPGNTIYF
TRBV28,-,TRBJ1-2,CASSLRQTYGYTF
TRBV28,-,TRBJ1-5,CASSLGQSNQPQHF
TRBV6-6,-,TRBJ2-5,CASSYYLGGGETQYF
TRBV29-1,-,TRBJ2-7,CSVRRSGSNEQYF
TRBV28,-,TRBJ2-5,CASSSTGEGDKETQYF
TRBV9,-,TRBJ2-7,CASSVQGHSYEQYF
TRBV29-1,TRBD1,TRBJ1-5,CSVSRDRGQPQHF
TRBV7-2,TRBD2,TRBJ2-3,CASSLDPGRARADTQYF
TRBV5-1,TRBD2,TRBJ2-7,CASSPALAGSYEQYF
TRBV19,TRBD1,TRBJ2-2,CASTGGPGQGRTGELFF
TRBV27,-,TRBJ2-1,CASSFQDGQFF
TRBV7-2,-,TRBJ2-7,CASSRERAKTYEQYF
TRBV21-1,-,TRBJ2-7,CASTPPPGGNEQYF
TRBV28,-,TRBJ1-5,CASSFPKQGLSNQPQHF
TRBV5-5,TRBD2,TRBJ2-7,CASSFGLAETYEQYF
TRBV18,-,TRBJ2-5,CASSPPTGTGGGTQYF
TRBV14,TRBD2,TRBJ2-1,CASSQVGGIWNEQFF
TRBV11-2,TRBD1,TRBJ2-7,CASSLMTGIGGEQYF
TRBV7-8,-,TRBJ1-2,CASSPDEGYGYTF
TRBV6-5,TRBD2,TRBJ2-7,CASSLLAGGLYEQYF
TRBV6-1,TRBD1,TRBJ2-1,CASSEDRGNEQFF
TRBV2,-,TRBJ2-7,CASSVSGDYEQYF
TRBV11-2,-,TRBJ2-7,CASSSGLSSYEQYF
TRBV5-1,TRBD1,TRBJ2-4,CASSLGATGTGKNIQYF
TRBV6-6,-,TRBJ1-2,CASKKGRLSDGYTF
TRBV5-6,-,TRBJ1-2,CASSQNYGYTF
TRBV5-1,-,TRBJ2-5,CASSLSDGTETQYF
TRBV15,-,TRBJ2-1,CATSRDGSYNEQFF
TRBV5-1,TRBD1,TRBJ2-4,CASSLGTGGRENIQYF
TRBV5-1,-,TRBJ1-4,CASSFLGGTNEKLFF
TRBV28,-,TRBJ2-1,CASRSGSSYNEQFF
TRBV4-1,-,TRBJ2-7,CASSQDRGRSSYEQYF
TRBV18,TRBD2,TRBJ2-7,CASSPGLAGLDEQYF
TRBV7-9,-,TRBJ2-7,CASSYSVGEQYF
TRBV7-2,-,TRBJ1-1,CASSPRVGTEAFF
TRBV28,TRBD1,TRBJ1-1,CASMTGGARTEAFF
TRBV9,-,TRBJ2-6,CASSVGHPAGANVLTF
TRBV7-2,-,TRBJ1-5,CASSLPDNSNQPQHF
TRBV7-2,TRBD1,TRBJ2-1,CASSKWTGDNEQFF
TRBV6-5,TRBD2,TRBJ2-7,CASSFRTSGSLYEQYF
TRBV28,-,TRBJ2-7,CASSPKQGIYYEQYF
TRBV6-1,-,TRBJ2-2,CASSHQGRELFF
TRBV6-5,TRBD1,TRBJ1-2,CASSRRDRGYTF
TRBV28,-,TRBJ1-2,CASRIAGGASRGYTF
TRBV29-1,-,TRBJ2-1,CSGWGTNNEQFF
TRBV7-2,TRBD2,TRBJ2-1,CASSLAVGLGYNEQFF
TRBV18,TRBD1,TRBJ2-7,CASSPGTGGEYEQYF
TRBV28,TRBD1,TRBJ2-7,CASRAGTGSSYEQYF